Following are 3 T cell receptor beta chains from one sample sequenced in a study of human T cells and chemical hapten exposure (dated by TCRdb to the early 2020s). Unfractionated whole blood was collected in Tempus Blood RNA tubes, and total RNA was extracted from that blood. Libraries were built with 5' RACE. Sequencing relied on an Illumina MiSeq. Using fastp trimming at Q25 and MiXCR clonotype assembly, TCRdb reanalyzed the public sequencing data and kept in-frame beta chains. All rows with the same CDR3 protein become a single entry with the most common DNA and genes. This sample lists 150,000 or so distinct CDR3 sequences; roughly 4% were detected once. The ten largest clones add up to approximately 1.4% of the sample. Receptor source: a female donor in good health.

In its sample, this clonotype was seen many times. The chain combines TRBV20-1 with TRBJ1-3; D is possibly TRBD1 (5 bases). The CDR3 runs to 17 residues. Germline V gene sequence: CDR1 DFQATT, CDR2 SNEGSKA (reference sequence). The V end was cut by 0 bases, the J end by 4 bases, with 19 bases between. This CDR3 reads CSARDSSSGGYGNTIYF. The CDR3 DNA follows: TGCAGTGCTAGAGACAGTTCTAGCGGGGGTTACGGAAACACCATATATTTT.

This clonotype was seen repeatedly, ten times or more. The chain links TRBV4-2 to TRBJ2-7; weak D call: TRBD2 (5 bases). The CDR3 covers 14 residues. The V end lost 1 base, the J end lost 5 bases, and 12 bases lay between the germline ends. Germline-derived CDR1 and CDR2 are LGHNA and YNFKEQ. Here the CDR3 DNA reads TGTGCCAGCAGCCAAGTAGCGTTGGACGACGAGCAGTACTTC. Translating gives CASSQVALDDEQYF.

This clonotype has at least ten counts. V is TRBV6-1 and J is TRBJ2-7; TRBD2 matches at 8 bases. Germline lookup yields CDR1 MNHNS and CDR2 SASEGT. Unmatched junction bases numbered 7, after V lost 5 bases and J lost 4 bases. There are 14 residues in the CDR3. CDR3 coding DNA: TGTGCCAGCAGTCTCCAGGGCGGGAGGTACGAGCAGTACTTC. It codes for CASSLQGGRYEQYF.